The entry below describes one TCR beta chain. The data originate from a study of beta chain features in type 1 diabetes. The sequenced template was cDNA made from the entire isolated RNA. Profiled with immunoSEQ multiplex PCR; TCRdb holds only in-frame clones, not every one. The table includes about 350,000 clones, roughly a fifth detected once. The J segment lost 3 bases and the V segment lost 0 bases, leaving 3 bases of the junction unmatched. CDR1 MNHEY and CDR2 SVGAGI come from the germline V gene. This CDR3 is built from 15 residues. The sequence was collected from a woman aged 18-29 years in good health. Sequenced input: naive CD4+ T cells from blood. The V call is TRBV6-5, the J call TRBJ2-7; 9 nucleotides align to TRBD2. CDR3 in DNA: TGTGCCAGCAGTTACTCGGTTAGCGGGGGCTACGAGCAGTACTTC. Its translation: CASSYSVSGGYEQYF.